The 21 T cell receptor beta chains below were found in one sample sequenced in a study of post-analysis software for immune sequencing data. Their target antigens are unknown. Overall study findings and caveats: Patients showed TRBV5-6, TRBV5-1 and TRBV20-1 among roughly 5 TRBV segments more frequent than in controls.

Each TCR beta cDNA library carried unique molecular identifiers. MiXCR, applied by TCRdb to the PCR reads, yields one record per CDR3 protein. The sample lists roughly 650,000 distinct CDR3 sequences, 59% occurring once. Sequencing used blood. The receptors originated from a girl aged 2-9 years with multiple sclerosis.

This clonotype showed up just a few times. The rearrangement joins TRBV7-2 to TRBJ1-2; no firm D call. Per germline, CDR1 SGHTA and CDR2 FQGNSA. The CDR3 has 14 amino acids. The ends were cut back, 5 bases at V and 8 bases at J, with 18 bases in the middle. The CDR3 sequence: CASSLDPDGGGYTF. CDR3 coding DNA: TGTGCCAGCAGCCTAGACCCGGACGGTGGGGGCTACACCTTC. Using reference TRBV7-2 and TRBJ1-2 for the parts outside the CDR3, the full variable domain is GAGVSQSPSNKVTEKGKDVELRCDPISGHTALYWYRQSLGQGLEFLIYFQGNSAPDKSGLPSDRFSAERTGGSVSTLTIQRTQQEDSAVYLCASSLDPDGGGYTFGSGTRLTVV.

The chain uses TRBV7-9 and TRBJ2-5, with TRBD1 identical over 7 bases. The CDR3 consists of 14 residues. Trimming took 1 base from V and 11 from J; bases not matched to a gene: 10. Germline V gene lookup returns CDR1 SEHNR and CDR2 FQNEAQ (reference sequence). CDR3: CASSLGGTANEQYF. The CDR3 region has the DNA TGTGCCAGCAGCTTAGGGGGGACAGCTAATGAGCAGTACTTC.

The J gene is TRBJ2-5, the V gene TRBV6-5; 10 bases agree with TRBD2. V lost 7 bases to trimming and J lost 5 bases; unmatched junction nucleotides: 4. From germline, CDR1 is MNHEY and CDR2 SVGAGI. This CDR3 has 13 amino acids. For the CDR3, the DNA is TGTGCCAGCAAGGCTAGCGGGAGCGAGACCCAGTACTTC. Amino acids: CASKASGSETQYF.

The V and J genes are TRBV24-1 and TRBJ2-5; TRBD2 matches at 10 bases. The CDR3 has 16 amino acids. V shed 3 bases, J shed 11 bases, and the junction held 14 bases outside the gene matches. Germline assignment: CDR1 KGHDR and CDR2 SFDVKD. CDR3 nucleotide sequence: TGTGCCACCAGTGATACTTCTAGCGGGAGTATGACTGAGCAGTACTTC. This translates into CATSDTSSGSMTEQYF.

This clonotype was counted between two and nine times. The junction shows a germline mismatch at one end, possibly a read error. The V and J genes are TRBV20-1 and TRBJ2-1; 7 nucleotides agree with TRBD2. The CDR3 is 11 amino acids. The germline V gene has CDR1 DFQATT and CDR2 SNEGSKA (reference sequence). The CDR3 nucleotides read TGCAGTGCTGGGGACTACAATGAACAGTTCTTC. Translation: CSAGDYNEQFF.

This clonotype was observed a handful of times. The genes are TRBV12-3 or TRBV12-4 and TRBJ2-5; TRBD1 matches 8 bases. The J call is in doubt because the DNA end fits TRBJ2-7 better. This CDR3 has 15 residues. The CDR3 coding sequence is TGTGCCAGCAGTTCCCGTCTCGGACAGGGCAGCGAGCAGTACTTC. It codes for CASSSRLGQGSEQYF.

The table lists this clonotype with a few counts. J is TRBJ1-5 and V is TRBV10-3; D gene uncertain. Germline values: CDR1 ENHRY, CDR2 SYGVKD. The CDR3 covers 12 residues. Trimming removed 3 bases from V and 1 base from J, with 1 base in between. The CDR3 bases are TGTGCCATCAGTGACAGCAATCAGCCCCAGCATTTT. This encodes CAISDSNQPQHF.

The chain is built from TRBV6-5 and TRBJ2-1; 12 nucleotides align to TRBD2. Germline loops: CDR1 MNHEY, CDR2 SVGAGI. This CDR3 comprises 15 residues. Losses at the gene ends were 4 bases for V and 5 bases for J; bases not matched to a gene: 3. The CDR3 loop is CASSSTSGGHNEQFF. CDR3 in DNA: TGTGCCAGCAGTTCGACTAGCGGGGGACACAATGAGCAGTTCTTC.

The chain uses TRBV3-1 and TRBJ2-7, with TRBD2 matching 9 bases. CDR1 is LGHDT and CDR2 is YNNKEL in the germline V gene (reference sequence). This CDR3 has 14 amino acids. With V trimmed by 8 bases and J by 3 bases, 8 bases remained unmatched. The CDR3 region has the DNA TGTGCCAGCTCCCGGCGGGAGGGCCTCTACGAGCAGTACTTC. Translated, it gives CASSRREGLYEQYF.

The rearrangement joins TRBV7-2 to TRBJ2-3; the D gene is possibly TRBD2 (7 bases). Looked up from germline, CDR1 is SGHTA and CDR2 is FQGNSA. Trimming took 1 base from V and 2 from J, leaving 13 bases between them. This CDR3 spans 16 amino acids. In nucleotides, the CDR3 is TGTGCCAGCAGCTTAGAGGGGGGGCTTCTCACAGATACGCAGTATTTT. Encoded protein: CASSLEGGLLTDTQYF.

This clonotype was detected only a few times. The CDR3 region is CASSPGTSGLYQETQYF. For the CDR3, the DNA is TGCGCCAGCAGTCCCGGGACTAGCGGCTTGTACCAAGAGACCCAGTACTTC. The rearrangement uses TRBV10-1 and TRBJ2-5; TRBD2 aligns across 11 bases. The ends lost 5 bases at V and 0 bases at J; junction bases unmatched: 8. Germline assignment: CDR1 WNHNN and CDR2 SYGVQD (reference sequence). The CDR3 is 17 residues long.

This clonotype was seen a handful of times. The CDR3 DNA is TGTGCTAATTCCAGGGGAGCGGTAAGAGAGACCCAGTACTTC. This codes for CANSRGAVRETQYF. The gene calls are TRBV6-5 and TRBJ2-5, with D tentatively TRBD1 (6 bases). This CDR3 region has 14 residues. Germline loops: CDR1 MNHEY, CDR2 SVGAGI.

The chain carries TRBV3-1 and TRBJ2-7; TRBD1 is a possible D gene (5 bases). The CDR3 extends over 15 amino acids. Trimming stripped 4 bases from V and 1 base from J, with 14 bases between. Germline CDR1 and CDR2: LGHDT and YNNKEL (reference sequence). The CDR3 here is CASSPDLRGSYEQYF. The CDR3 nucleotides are TGTGCCAGCAGCCCGGATCTAAGGGGTTCCTACGAGCAGTACTTC.

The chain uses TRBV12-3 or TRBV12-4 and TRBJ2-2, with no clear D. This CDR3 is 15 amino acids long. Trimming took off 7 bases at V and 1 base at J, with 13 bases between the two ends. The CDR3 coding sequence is TGTGCCAGCACCATCGATACCTTGAACACCGGGGAGCTGTTTTTT. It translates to CASTIDTLNTGELFF.

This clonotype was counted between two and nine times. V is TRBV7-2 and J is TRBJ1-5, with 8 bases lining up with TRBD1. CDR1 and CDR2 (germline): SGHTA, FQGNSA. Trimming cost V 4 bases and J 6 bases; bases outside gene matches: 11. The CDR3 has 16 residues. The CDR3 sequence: CASSSGAGGFGQPQHF. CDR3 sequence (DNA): TGTGCCAGCAGCTCCGGGGCAGGGGGCTTCGGTCAGCCCCAGCATTTT.

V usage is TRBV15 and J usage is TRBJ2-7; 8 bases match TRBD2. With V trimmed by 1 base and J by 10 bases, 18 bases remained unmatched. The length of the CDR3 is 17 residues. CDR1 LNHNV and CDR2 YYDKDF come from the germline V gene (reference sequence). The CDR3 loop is CATSRVKWREAQEAQYF. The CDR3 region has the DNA TGTGCCACCAGCAGAGTAAAGTGGCGGGAGGCCCAAGAGGCCCAGTACTTC.

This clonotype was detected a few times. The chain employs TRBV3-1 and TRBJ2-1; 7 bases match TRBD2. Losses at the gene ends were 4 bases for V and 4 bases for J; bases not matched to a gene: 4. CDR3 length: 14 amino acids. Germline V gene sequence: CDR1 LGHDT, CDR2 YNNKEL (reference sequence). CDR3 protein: CASSRLAEYNEQFF. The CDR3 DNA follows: TGTGCCAGCAGCCGCCTAGCGGAGTACAATGAGCAGTTCTTC.

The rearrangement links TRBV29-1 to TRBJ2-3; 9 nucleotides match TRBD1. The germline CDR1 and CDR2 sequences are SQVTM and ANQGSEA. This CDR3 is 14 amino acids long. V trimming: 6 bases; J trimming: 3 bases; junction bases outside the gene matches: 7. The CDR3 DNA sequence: TGCAGCGTGGGACGGACAGGGGAGACAGATACGCAGTATTTT. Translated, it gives CSVGRTGETDTQYF.

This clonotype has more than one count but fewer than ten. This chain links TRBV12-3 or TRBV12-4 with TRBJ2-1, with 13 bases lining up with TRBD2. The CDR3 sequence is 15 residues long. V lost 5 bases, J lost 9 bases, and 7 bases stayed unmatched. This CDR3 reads CASSHTTSGRGEQFF. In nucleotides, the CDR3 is TGTGCCAGCAGTCATACAACTAGCGGGAGGGGTGAGCAGTTCTTC.

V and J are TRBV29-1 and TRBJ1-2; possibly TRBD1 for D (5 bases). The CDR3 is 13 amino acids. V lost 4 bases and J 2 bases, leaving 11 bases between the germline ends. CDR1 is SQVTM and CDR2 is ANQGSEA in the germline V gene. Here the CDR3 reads CSVVQGGNYGYTF. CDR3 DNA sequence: TGCAGCGTTGTCCAGGGTGGGAACTATGGCTACACCTTC.

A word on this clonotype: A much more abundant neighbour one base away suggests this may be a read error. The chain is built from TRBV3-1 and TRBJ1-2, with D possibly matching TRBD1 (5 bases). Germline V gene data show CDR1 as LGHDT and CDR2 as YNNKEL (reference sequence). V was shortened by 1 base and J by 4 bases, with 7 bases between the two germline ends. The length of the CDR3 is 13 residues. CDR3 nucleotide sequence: TGTGCCAGCAGCCAAGGGGGCATCTATGGCTACACCTTC. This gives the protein CASSQGGIYGYTF.